This entry lists 14 T cell receptor beta chains sequenced from one sample in a study of regulatory T cells in long-lasting Graves disease. Building the TCR beta libraries relied on iRepertoire HTBI primers, and CDR3 regions underwent Arm-PCR. MiXCR, applied by TCRdb to the multiplex PCR reads, yields one record per CDR3 protein. The profile shows roughly 500,000 distinct CDR3 sequences, 12% to 15% of them singletons. This sample's time point: newly diagnosed GD, antithyroid drugs for less than 3 months. The TCR library was prepared using RNA isolated from PBMCs. These data were likewise used in another study, on T cells in Graves' hyperthyroidism and ophthalmopathy.

This sample comprised peripheral blood mononuclear cells (PBMCs), obtained at new diagnosis, from a patient treated with antithyroid drugs. These TCRs come from a woman aged 45 to 65 with Graves disease.

This clonotype was detected ten times or more. This chain joins TRBV3-1 and TRBJ1-1, with 7 bases identical to TRBD1. This CDR3 region has 12 residues. J lost 5 bases, V lost 4 bases, and 1 base had no gene match. The V gene's germline CDR1 is LGHDT and CDR2 YNNKEL (reference sequence). As DNA, the CDR3 is TGTGCCAGCAGCCGACAGGGAACTGAAGCTTTCTTT. It yields the protein CASSRQGTEAFF.

This clonotype has only a few counts. The V call is TRBV3-1, the J call TRBJ1-3; no firm D call. V dropped 3 bases and J dropped 4 bases, with 10 bases sitting between them. CDR1 LGHDT and CDR2 YNNKEL come from the germline V gene (reference sequence). The CDR3 is 14 residues long. CDR3 amino acids: CASSHQSSGNTIYF. The CDR3 region has the DNA TGTGCCAGCAGCCACCAGAGTTCAGGAAACACCATATATTTT.

This clonotype was observed many times. V is TRBV11-2 and J is TRBJ2-7; perhaps TRBD2 as D (5 bases). The CDR3 has 14 residues. The V end was cut by 3 bases, the J end by 2 bases, with 11 bases between. Germline V lookup: CDR1 SGHAT, CDR2 FQNNGV. CDR3 sequence reads: CASSLGSSAYEQYF. The DNA of the CDR3 is TGTGCCAGCAGCTTGGGGAGTTCGGCCTACGAGCAGTACTTC.

This clonotype showed up just a few times. The chain combines TRBV5-1 with TRBJ2-4; 12 bases are a match to TRBD2. CDR3 length equals 16 residues. Unmatched junction bases numbered 11, after V lost 4 bases and J lost 9 bases. Germline loops: CDR1 SGHRS, CDR2 YFSETQ. CDR3 DNA: TGCGCCAGCAGCCCCAGACTAGCGGGAGTTTTGGGCATTCAGTACTTC. Translating it yields CASSPRLAGVLGIQYF.

This clonotype occurred many times. This sequence joins TRBV28 and TRBJ2-7; D is perhaps TRBD1 (6 bases). Germline V CDR1 and CDR2: MDHEN, SYDVKM. The CDR3 sequence is 14 residues long. Trimming removed 7 bases at V and 6 bases at J, with 19 bases between. CDR3 sequence reads: CASTQSNRVGEQYF. As DNA, the CDR3 is TGTGCCAGCACCCAAAGCAACAGGGTAGGCGAGCAGTACTTC.

This clonotype was observed a few times. The J gene is TRBJ2-7, the V gene TRBV12-3 or TRBV12-4; maybe TRBD2 (6 bases). CDR3 size: 14 residues. Trimming left V 6 bases short and J 3 bases short, with 15 bases between. In DNA, the CDR3 is TGTGCCAGCAGCGGTGGGAGGCAGAACTACGAGCAGTACTTC. It yields the protein CASSGGRQNYEQYF.

Turning to this clonotype: Without the conserved terminal phenylalanine or tryptophan, this CDR3 likely stems from a read error. The rearrangement joins TRBV9 to TRBJ1-2, with D maybe TRBD1 (5 bases). Trimming stripped 5 bases from V and 9 bases from J, with 23 bases between. The CDR3 totals 15 residues. The germline CDR1 and CDR2 sequences are SGDLS and YYNGEE. The chain's CDR3 is CASRSPRAGAWSYTL. In nucleotides, the CDR3 is TGTGCCAGCAGATCGCCACGGGCCGGGGCCTGGAGCTACACCCTC.

Comment on this clonotype: A much larger clone is a single base away; this may be a read error. The conserved phenylalanine or tryptophan is not found at the CDR3 terminus, so this likely reflects a read error. This chain connects TRBV5-1 to TRBJ2-1; D not resolved. This CDR3 is built from 16 residues. V dropped 4 bases and J dropped 0 bases, with 14 bases sitting between them. CDR1 SGHRS and CDR2 YFSETQ come from the germline V gene. The CDR3 loop reads CASSPDDIRSYNEQFL. In DNA, the CDR3 is TGCGCCAGCAGCCCGGACGACATTCGCTCCTACAATGAGCAGTTCCTC.

This clonotype was seen more than once but under ten times. The V call is TRBV9, the J call TRBJ2-3, with D possibly being TRBD1 or TRBD2 (5 bases each). Trimming removed 4 bases at V and 4 bases at J, with 7 bases between. Germline CDR1 is SGDLS and CDR2 is YYNGEE. CDR3 length: 12 residues. This CDR3 is CASSTGPDTQYF. The DNA of the CDR3 is TGTGCCAGCAGCACGGGGCCAGATACGCAGTATTTT.

This chain uses TRBV25-1 with TRBJ1-2, with TRBD1 identical over 7 bases. CDR3 length: 16 residues. CDR1 MGHDK and CDR2 SYGVNS come from the germline V gene. J gave up 5 bases and V 1 base, and 10 bases lay outside the gene matches. In DNA form, the CDR3 reads TGTGCCAGCAGTGAATCCTGGGGACAGCTGGGGTATGGCTACACCTTC. Protein: CASSESWGQLGYGYTF.

The chain recombines TRBV7-9 with TRBJ2-3, with 11 nucleotides matching TRBD2. J was trimmed by 0 bases and V by 4 bases; bases with no gene match: 3. CDR1 is SEHNR and CDR2 is FQNEAQ in the germline V gene (reference sequence). The CDR3 is made up of 16 amino acids. The CDR3 DNA reads TGTGCCAGCAGCTGGGGACTAGCGGCTAGCACAGATACGCAGTATTTT. Translated, it gives CASSWGLAASTDTQYF.

V gene TRBV27 combines with J gene TRBJ2-7, with TRBD2 matching over 8 bases. Losses at the gene ends were 7 bases for V and 3 bases for J; bases not matched to a gene: 11. CDR1 and CDR2 from the germline V gene are MNHEY and SMNVEV (reference sequence). The CDR3 consists of 15 residues. In DNA form, the CDR3 reads TGTGCCAGCAAACCGGGACTAGATAGTATCTACGAGCAGTACTTC. It encodes CASKPGLDSIYEQYF.

In this sample, this clonotype turned up many times. V is TRBV19 and J is TRBJ2-1; D is perhaps TRBD1 (5 bases). V lost 6 bases to trimming and J lost 0 bases, with 12 bases between them. The CDR3 extends over 15 amino acids. Germline V gives CDR1 LNHDA, CDR2 SQIVND (reference sequence). This chain's CDR3 is CASSPGHSSYNEQFF. The CDR3 DNA is TGTGCCAGTAGCCCTGGACATAGCTCCTACAATGAGCAGTTCTTC.

This clonotype was observed at least ten times. The chain joins TRBV9 to TRBJ1-1; D remains unclear. The CDR3 runs 14 residues. Germline-derived CDR1 and CDR2 are SGDLS and YYNGEE. The ends were cut back, 3 bases at V and 2 bases at J, with 11 bases in the middle. CDR3 residues: CASSATAGNTEAFF. DNA of the CDR3: TGTGCCAGCAGCGCGACCGCGGGTAACACTGAAGCTTTCTTT. Filled out from reference TRBV9 and TRBJ1-1, the complete variable domain reads DSGVTQTPKHLITATGQRVTLRCSPRSGDLSVYWYQQSLDQGLQFLIQYYNGEERAKGNILERFSAQQFPDLHSELNLSSLELGDSALYFCASSATAGNTEAFFGQGTRLTVV.